The source of this T cell receptor (beta chain) is a study of the immune and genomic landscape of osteosarcoma. Study details: The cohort was enriched for poor-risk osteosarcoma. Localized disease at presentation in over 75%; roughly 60% were male.

TCRdb's table, derived via immunoSEQ multiplex PCR, lists solely in-frame clones and lacks some. The sample lists 10,000 to 12,000 clones, about two thirds occurring once. Notes on this clone: Antigen specificity is unknown.

The study's findings and limits: Immune-hot C3 tumors showed higher but still low clonality than cold C1.

Poor-prognosis osteosarcoma patients supplied post-treatment primary, local recurrence and metastasis tumor specimens. Sequencing was performed on osteosarcoma tumor tissue from the lung. The receptor was isolated from a human donor with osteosarcoma.

DNA for the CDR3: TGCAGTGGTTGGGGCACCTACGAGCAGTACTTC. Its translation: CSGWGTYEQYF. This chain connects TRBV20-1 to TRBJ2-7, with D perhaps TRBD1 (5 bases). The CDR3 loop spans 11 amino acids. Germline values: CDR1 DFQATT, CDR2 SNEGSKA (reference sequence). Trimming shortened V by 7 bases and J by 2 bases, and 9 bases separated the two germline ends.